Listed below are T cell receptor beta chains from one sample, sequenced in a study of CD8+ T cells in alopecia areata. TCRdb's table, derived via immunoSEQ multiplex PCR, lists solely in-frame clones and lacks some. The table includes hundreds of thousands of clones, 65% to 70% detected once. The input for sequencing was CD4+ T cells sorted from blood, taken at week 0. The receptors here all came from a human donor with alopecia areata. CDR3s include the opening cysteine and the closing phenylalanine or tryptophan. Each record gives: CDR3 length, D gene, V gene, J gene, clone size, CDR3 protein, CDR3 DNA. D genes are given only for firm matches. Some rows have no size entry. The others give once, few or many, or a class for an expanded clone.

len: 16; d_gene: TRBD1; v_gene: TRBV29-1; j_gene: TRBJ1-1; abundance: NA; CDR3aa: CSGRTGGLKGGTEAFF; CDR3nt: TGCAGCGGACGGACAGGGGGCCTTAAAGGCGGCACTGAAGCTTTCTTT
len: 15; d_gene: TRBD1; v_gene: TRBV5-4; j_gene: TRBJ1-4; abundance: NA; CDR3aa: CASSSNRGTNEKLFF; CDR3nt: TGTGCCAGCAGCTCCAACAGGGGAACTAATGAAAAACTGTTTTTT
len: 11; d_gene: NA; v_gene: TRBV30; j_gene: TRBJ1-1; abundance: NA; CDR3aa: CAWRRGTEAFF; CDR3nt: TGTGCCTGGAGACGGGGCACTGAAGCTTTCTTT
len: 13; d_gene: NA; v_gene: TRBV30; j_gene: TRBJ1-5; abundance: NA; CDR3aa: CAWSVEGAQPQHF; CDR3nt: TGTGCCTGGAGTGTGGAGGGCGCTCAGCCCCAGCATTTT
len: 15; d_gene: TRBD1; v_gene: TRBV6-1; j_gene: TRBJ1-5; abundance: NA; CDR3aa: CASIGDRGGNQPQHF; CDR3nt: TGTGCCAGCATTGGGGACAGGGGAGGCAATCAGCCCCAGCATTTT
len: 14; d_gene: TRBD1; v_gene: TRBV25-1; j_gene: TRBJ1-5; abundance: NA; CDR3aa: CASSPTGVKMPQHF; CDR3nt: TGTGCCAGCAGCCCGACAGGGGTCAAGATGCCCCAGCATTTT
len: 14; d_gene: NA; v_gene: TRBV9; j_gene: TRBJ1-5; abundance: NA; CDR3aa: CASSVGGGTGPQHF; CDR3nt: TGTGCCAGCAGCGTAGGTGGAGGAACTGGGCCCCAGCATTTT
len: 14; d_gene: NA; v_gene: TRBV29-1; j_gene: TRBJ2-1; abundance: once; CDR3aa: CSGDGEFSHNEQFF; CDR3nt: TGCAGCGGTGACGGGGAATTCTCCCACAATGAGCAGTTCTTC
len: 11; d_gene: NA; v_gene: TRBV29-1; j_gene: TRBJ2-1; abundance: NA; CDR3aa: CSVDSNPEQFF; CDR3nt: TGCAGCGTTGACAGCAACCCCGAGCAGTTCTTC
len: 12; d_gene: NA; v_gene: TRBV29-1; j_gene: TRBJ2-1; abundance: NA; CDR3aa: CSVARGENEQFF; CDR3nt: TGCAGCGTTGCGCGGGGAGAGAATGAGCAGTTCTTC
len: 11; d_gene: NA; v_gene: TRBV30; j_gene: TRBJ1-4; abundance: few; CDR3aa: CAWSGYGKLFF; CDR3nt: TGTGCCTGGAGTGGATACGGAAAACTGTTTTTT
len: 16; d_gene: NA; v_gene: TRBV6-5; j_gene: TRBJ2-5; abundance: NA; CDR3aa: CASSYSSALHQETQYF; CDR3nt: TGTGCCAGCAGTTACTCGTCGGCTCTCCACCAAGAGACCCAGTACTTC
len: 13; d_gene: TRBD1; v_gene: TRBV10-3; j_gene: TRBJ2-5; abundance: NA; CDR3aa: CAISPDRPGTQYF; CDR3nt: TGTGCCATCAGTCCGGACAGGCCCGGGACCCAGTACTTC
len: 16; d_gene: TRBD2; v_gene: TRBV4-1; j_gene: TRBJ2-5; abundance: NA; CDR3aa: CASSPGSGGIQETQYF; CDR3nt: TGCGCCAGCAGCCCCGGGAGCGGGGGAATCCAAGAGACCCAGTACTTC
len: 16; d_gene: TRBD2; v_gene: TRBV4-1; j_gene: TRBJ2-3; abundance: NA; CDR3aa: CASSQDPLAGTDTQYF; CDR3nt: TGCGCCAGCAGCCAAGATCCACTAGCGGGGACAGATACGCAGTATTTT